The TCR beta chain described here comes from a study of OX40 agonist ivuxolimab in advanced cancers. The assay was immunoSEQ multiplex PCR, and TCRdb's table has in-frame clones only and misses some. The sample shows 70,000 to 75,000 clones, about 85% of them seen only once. The CDR3 length is 15 residues. Germline values: CDR1 SGHRS, CDR2 YFSETQ. V shed 0 bases and J 4 bases; nucleotides not matched to a gene: 4. The J gene is TRBJ1-5, the V gene TRBV5-1, with 7 bases aligning to TRBD1. The TCR sequence derives from an adult with an advanced solid tumor such as melanoma, head and neck, liver or kidney cancer. The starting material was CD4+ or CD8+ T cells sorted from blood, obtained in a trial of the OX40 agonist ivuxolimab. The CDR3 protein is CASSLEGGRNQPQHF. The CDR3 DNA is TGCGCCAGCAGCTTGGAAGGGGGCCGGAATCAGCCCCAGCATTTT.